This entry features one T cell receptor (beta chain) sequence. In terms of age and location, participants ranged from about 18 to 95 years and lived in under 30 US areas. Cohorts were based on clinical histories the participants reported. Resolution of symptoms, clearance, or two negative PCRs was present in recovered Cohort 3 donors. These data are taken from a study of blood T cell repertoires in COVID-19. Study in general: COVID-19 samples from acute and convalescent phases originated in the United States, Italy and Spain.

The data were produced by immunoSEQ multiplex PCR, yet TCRdb's version contains in-frame clones alone and is incomplete. The repertoire holds around 330,000 clones, with 87% as singletons. The specimen sequenced was PBMCs or T cells enriched from blood (not recorded which). The TCR was taken from a woman between 18 and 29 years old who had recovered from COVID-19.

The CDR3 loop reads CASSEAGQINYGYTF. DNA for the CDR3: TGTGCCAGCAGTGAAGCGGGGCAGATTAACTATGGCTACACCTTC. This rearrangement joins TRBV2 to TRBJ1-2; a possible D gene is TRBD1 (5 bases). The CDR3 totals 15 residues. With 0 bases removed from V and 1 base from J, the gap between germline ends came to 9 bases. Germline V gene sequence: CDR1 SNHLY, CDR2 FYNNEI.